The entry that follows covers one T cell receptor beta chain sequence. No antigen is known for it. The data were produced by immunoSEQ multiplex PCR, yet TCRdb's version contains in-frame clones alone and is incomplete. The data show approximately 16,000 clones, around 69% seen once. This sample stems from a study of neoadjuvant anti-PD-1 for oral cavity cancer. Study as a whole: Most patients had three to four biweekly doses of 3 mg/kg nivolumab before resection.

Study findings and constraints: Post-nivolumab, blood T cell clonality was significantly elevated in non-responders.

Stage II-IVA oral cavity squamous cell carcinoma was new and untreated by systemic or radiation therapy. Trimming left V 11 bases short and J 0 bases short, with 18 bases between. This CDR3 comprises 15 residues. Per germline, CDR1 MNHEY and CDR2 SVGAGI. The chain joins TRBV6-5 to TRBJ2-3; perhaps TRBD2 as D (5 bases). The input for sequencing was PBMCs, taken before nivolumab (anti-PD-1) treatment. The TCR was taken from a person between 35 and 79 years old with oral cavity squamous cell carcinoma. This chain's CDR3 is CALSPGFASTDTQYF. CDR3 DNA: TGTGCCCTTAGCCCGGGATTCGCTAGCACAGATACGCAGTATTTT.